The 20 T cell receptor beta chains given below trace back to one sample, sequenced in a study of T cells after yellow fever vaccination. TCRdb fed the 5' RACE reads into MiXCR, producing one record per CDR3 protein. The table shows around 250,000 distinct CDR3 sequences, with about 7.1% occurring only once. The sample was CD4+ T cells sorted from PBMCs, taken 15 days after the yellow fever booster vaccination. Receptor source: a man in his thirties or forties who received the YFV17D yellow fever vaccine.

This clonotype was picked up many times. The chain couples TRBV20-1 to TRBJ1-1; D is unresolved. Germline V CDR1 and CDR2: DFQATT, SNEGSKA (reference sequence). This CDR3 contains 13 residues. Trimming took off 4 bases at V and 4 bases at J, with 13 bases between the two ends. CDR3 in amino acids: CSATDGSPTEAFF. The CDR3 DNA follows: TGCAGTGCTACGGACGGATCCCCCACTGAAGCTTTCTTT.

V and J are TRBV20-1 and TRBJ2-7; the D is unclear. V lost 3 bases to trimming and J lost 3 bases, with 18 bases between them. The germline V gene encodes CDR1 DFQATT and CDR2 SNEGSKA (reference sequence). The CDR3 spans 15 residues. CDR3 DNA: TGCAGTGCTAGTTCTCCGCTTTCTAGGCACTACGAGCAGTACTTC. This gives the protein CSASSPLSRHYEQYF.

This clonotype has at least ten counts. V and J are TRBV7-8 and TRBJ2-7; the D gene could be TRBD1 or TRBD2 (5 bases each). The germline V gene has CDR1 SGHVS and CDR2 FQNEAQ. The CDR3 contains 14 residues. Trimming cost V 8 bases and J 2 bases, with 16 bases left between them. The CDR3 region is CASAEGSRAYEQYF. CDR3 nucleotide sequence: TGTGCCAGCGCTGAGGGTTCCAGGGCCTACGAGCAGTACTTC.

In this sample, this clonotype turned up many times. The V and J genes are TRBV5-6 and TRBJ2-3, with D hard to call. Germline values: CDR1 SGHDT, CDR2 YYEEEE. The length of the CDR3 is 12 residues. V lost 0 bases and J 4 bases, leaving 3 bases between the germline ends. CDR3 residues: CASSLVADTQYF. CDR3 nucleotides: TGTGCCAGCAGCTTGGTAGCAGATACGCAGTATTTT.

This clonotype has only a few counts. The chain uses TRBV27 and TRBJ2-2; TRBD1 agrees at 9 bases. The V and J ends lost 5 bases and 0 bases, in that order; junction bases with no gene match: 4. Germline V lookup: CDR1 MNHEY, CDR2 SMNVEV (reference sequence). The CDR3 length is 16 residues. The CDR3 DNA reads as TGTGCCAGCAGTCTCTGGACAGGGGCGAACACCGGGGAGCTGTTTTTT. The encoded protein is CASSLWTGANTGELFF.

This sequence joins TRBV20-1 and TRBJ2-1; TRBD1 agrees at 8 bases. V trimming: 3 bases; J trimming: 4 bases; junction bases outside the gene matches: 20. Germline values: CDR1 DFQATT, CDR2 SNEGSKA (reference sequence). CDR3 length: 19 residues. The CDR3 nucleotides read TGCAGTGCTAGTTCTGATCTCGTCCGATCGGGACAGGTTTACAATGAGCAGTTCTTC. Translating it yields CSASSDLVRSGQVYNEQFF.

The V call is TRBV19, the J call TRBJ1-6; no firm D call. Germline V gene data show CDR1 as LNHDA and CDR2 as SQIVND (reference sequence). The ends were cut back, 6 bases at V and 6 bases at J, with 18 bases in the middle. This CDR3 comprises 16 residues. CDR3 in amino acids: CASSISTGAPNSPLHF. The CDR3 DNA follows: TGTGCCAGTAGCATATCCACGGGCGCACCTAATTCACCCCTCCACTTT.

This clonotype was observed at least ten times. This chain connects TRBV12-3 or TRBV12-4 to TRBJ1-2; D is unclear. The CDR3 is made up of 12 amino acids. Trimming took 7 bases from V and 7 from J, leaving 13 bases between them. In nucleotides, the CDR3 is TGTGCCAGCACCGCCGGGGTCTCTGGCTACACCTTC. It translates to CASTAGVSGYTF.

V usage is TRBV5-1 and J usage is TRBJ1-4; 9 bases are a match to TRBD1. This CDR3 is built from 14 residues. Per the germline V gene, CDR1 is SGHRS and CDR2 is YFSETQ. V gave up 5 bases and J gave up 4 bases; unmatched junction bases: 3. CDR3 in amino acids: CASRVDRGNEKLFF. The CDR3 nucleotides are TGCGCCAGCAGGGTGGACAGGGGTAATGAAAAACTGTTTTTT.

This clonotype was seen a few times. CDR3 bases: TGTGCCAGCAGACCATTAGGACAGGGGCGGAGGCAAGATACGCAGTATTTT. This gives the protein CASRPLGQGRRQDTQYF. The rearrangement joins TRBV27 to TRBJ2-3; 9 nucleotides line up with TRBD1. The ends lost 6 bases at V and 5 bases at J; junction bases unmatched: 15. CDR3 length equals 17 residues. CDR1 and CDR2 from the germline V gene are MNHEY and SMNVEV (reference sequence).

As regards this clonotype: This may be a read error: a much more frequent sequence differs by one nucleotide. The V and J genes are TRBV29-1 and TRBJ1-1; D gene uncertain. The CDR3 length is 13 residues. Per germline, CDR1 SQVTM and CDR2 ANQGSEA. V shed 7 bases and J shed 0 bases, with 12 bases lying between them. Here the CDR3 reads CSALAPLNTEAFF. The CDR3 DNA reads as TGCAGCGCGCTGGCTCCCTTGAACACTGAAGCTTTCTTT.

The V call is TRBV7-2, the J call TRBJ2-2; D uncertain. Per germline, CDR1 SGHTA and CDR2 FQGNSA. The CDR3 is 13 amino acids. The germline V and J ends were trimmed by 6 bases and 6 bases, with 11 bases remaining between them. Here the CDR3 DNA reads TGTGCCAGCAGAACCTCTGGACCCGGGGAGCTGTTTTTT. Translation: CASRTSGPGELFF.

This clonotype was found a few times. This chain joins TRBV18 and TRBJ2-1, with TRBD2 identical over 7 bases. The junction had 11 bases not matched to a gene; V was cut back by 1 base and J by 5 bases. Per germline, CDR1 KGHSH and CDR2 LQKENI. The CDR3 is made up of 17 amino acids. The CDR3 reads CASSPRVKREVNNEQFF. In nucleotides, the CDR3 is TGTGCCAGCTCACCACGGGTTAAGCGGGAAGTAAACAATGAGCAGTTCTTC.

This clonotype was observed a few times. The chain recombines TRBV4-2 with TRBJ1-5; TRBD1 aligns across 9 bases. The length of the CDR3 is 16 residues. The V gene's germline CDR1 is LGHNA and CDR2 YNFKEQ. V lost 0 bases, J lost 7 bases, and 7 bases stayed unmatched. This CDR3 is CASSQDRDRVNQPQHF. In DNA form, the CDR3 reads TGTGCCAGCAGCCAAGACCGGGACAGGGTCAACCAGCCCCAGCATTTT.

This clonotype was seen at least ten times. The gene calls are TRBV3-1 and TRBJ2-4; the match to TRBD1 covers 8 bases. The trim removed 4 bases at V and 7 bases at J, leaving 6 bases unmatched. This CDR3 comprises 14 residues. From germline, CDR1 is LGHDT and CDR2 YNNKEL (reference sequence). Here the CDR3 reads CASSLGTGWNIQYF. The CDR3 nucleotides read TGTGCCAGCAGCCTAGGGACAGGCTGGAACATTCAGTACTTC.

This clonotype was found many times. The chain couples TRBV7-9 to TRBJ2-3; D is possibly TRBD2 (5 bases). This CDR3 is 14 amino acids long. Looked up from germline, CDR1 is SEHNR and CDR2 is FQNEAQ (reference sequence). V gave up 3 bases and J gave up 7 bases, with 14 bases separating them. The CDR3 DNA reads as TGTGCCAGCAGCTTGGCGGGCGGAGAATATACGCAGTATTTT. This translates into CASSLAGGEYTQYF.

This clonotype was observed a handful of times. This rearrangement joins TRBV27 to TRBJ1-2; D remains ambiguous. Trimming removed 7 bases at V and 2 bases at J, with 11 bases between. The CDR3 has 13 residues. Germline values: CDR1 MNHEY, CDR2 SMNVEV (reference sequence). DNA for the CDR3: TGTGCCAGCAAGAGGCCGGGGAACTATGGCTACACCTTC. It encodes CASKRPGNYGYTF.

This clonotype came up many times. The chain recombines TRBV10-3 with TRBJ1-4; unclear D gene. This CDR3 contains 14 residues. V lost 3 bases and J lost 3, with 8 bases in between. Germline CDR1 is ENHRY and CDR2 is SYGVKD. DNA of the CDR3: TGTGCCATCAGTGATAAAGGCGCTAATGAAAAACTGTTTTTT. It codes for CAISDKGANEKLFF.

The table lists this clonotype with many counts. This chain uses TRBV20-1 with TRBJ2-1, with 8 bases matching TRBD1. The CDR3 contains 13 residues. V trimming: 5 bases; J trimming: 9 bases; junction bases outside the gene matches: 9. Germline V gene data show CDR1 as DFQATT and CDR2 as SNEGSKA (reference sequence). CDR3 loop: CSARDRTFVEQFF. The CDR3 region has the DNA TGCAGTGCTCGGGACAGGACCTTCGTTGAGCAGTTCTTC.

This clonotype came up many times. The chain combines TRBV29-1 with TRBJ2-7; D is perhaps TRBD1 (6 bases). Germline CDR1 reads SQVTM; CDR2 reads ANQGSEA. This CDR3 spans 15 amino acids. Deletions cut 4 bases from V and 0 bases from J, with 16 bases between. The CDR3 here is CSVVPQGGISYEQYF. The CDR3 nucleotides are TGCAGCGTTGTCCCACAAGGGGGAATCTCCTACGAGCAGTACTTC.